What follows are 25 T cell receptor beta chains derived from one specimen sequenced in a study of CD8+ T cells in alopecia areata. RNA, once extracted, was reverse transcribed into cDNA for use as the sequencing template. Libraries were prepared by immunoSEQ multiplex PCR; TCRdb keeps only in-frame clonotypes and omits some of them. Of approximately 150,000 clones in the sample, less than 65% were seen once. The specimen was CD8+ T cells sorted from blood. The receptor set was obtained from a human donor in good health.

The chain recombines TRBV23-1 with TRBJ1-2; D ambiguous. TRBV23-1 is an ORF for which the function is uncertain. The CDR3 has 13 amino acids. V gave up 0 bases and J gave up 6 bases, with 8 bases separating them. CDR3 region: CASSQSTTDGYTF. The CDR3 DNA follows: TGCGCCAGCAGTCAATCGACCACGGATGGCTACACCTTC.

This clone was recorded only once. CDR3 coding DNA: TGTGCCAGCAGTGGTTTATTCGAGGCGATCGCCAAAAACATTCAGTACTTC. Its translation: CASSGLFEAIAKNIQYF. The gene calls are TRBV6-1 and TRBJ2-4, with D hard to call. The CDR3 is made up of 17 amino acids. The germline V gene encodes CDR1 MNHNS and CDR2 SASEGT. V was cut by 4 bases and J by 1 base, with 17 bases left in between.

The chain combines TRBV29-1 with TRBJ1-1; a possible D gene is TRBD1 (6 bases). Trimming pared 3 bases from V and 4 bases from J, leaving 6 bases between. Germline V gene data show CDR1 as SQVTM and CDR2 as ANQGSEA. This CDR3 has 11 amino acids. Here the CDR3 reads CSVDRGTEAFF. The CDR3 DNA reads TGCAGCGTTGACAGGGGCACTGAAGCTTTCTTT.

The genes are TRBV29-1 and TRBJ2-7, with D tentatively TRBD1 (6 bases). CDR3 length: 14 residues. Trimming removed 0 bases at V and 6 bases at J, with 15 bases between. The germline V gene has CDR1 SQVTM and CDR2 ANQGSEA. The CDR3 nucleotides read TGCAGCGTTGAAGAGGCAGGGGTTATTGGCGAGCAGTACTTC. Translating gives CSVEEAGVIGEQYF.

This chain joins TRBV9 and TRBJ2-1; 12 nucleotides agree with TRBD2. V lost 3 bases to trimming and J lost 3 bases; unmatched junction nucleotides: 19. Germline V gives CDR1 SGDLS, CDR2 YYNGEE. This CDR3 has 21 residues. The DNA for the CDR3 is TGTGCCAGCAGCGCACTCATCCGACCGACTAGCGGGAGACCTAACTACAATGAGCAGTTCTTC. Translation gives CASSALIRPTSGRPNYNEQFF.

The chain uses TRBV29-1 and TRBJ1-1; tentative D call: TRBD1 (5 bases). Germline CDR1 and CDR2: SQVTM and ANQGSEA. The ends were cut back, 8 bases at V and 1 base at J, with 11 bases in the middle. This CDR3 is built from 12 residues. CDR3 loop: CSSPGGNTEAFF. The CDR3 nucleotides read TGCAGCTCGCCGGGGGGGAACACTGAAGCTTTCTTT.

The CDR3 protein is CASSFRTGSLTSGTYEQYF. Written as DNA, the CDR3 is TGTGCCAGCAGCTTCCGGACAGGGAGCCTGACTAGCGGGACCTACGAGCAGTACTTC. The chain combines TRBV7-9 with TRBJ2-7, with 11 bases fitting TRBD2. The CDR3 consists of 19 residues. The V segment lost 3 bases and the J segment 2 bases; nucleotides outside the gene matches: 15. Germline loops: CDR1 SEHNR, CDR2 FQNEAQ (reference sequence).

The rearrangement joins TRBV25-1 to TRBJ1-1, with unresolved D. Trimming removed 6 bases from V and 1 base from J, with 12 bases in between. This CDR3 has 14 amino acids. Germline CDR1 and CDR2: MGHDK and SYGVNS. In DNA, the CDR3 is TGTGCCAGCAGCCCGAGGTGGGAGAACACTGAAGCTTTCTTT. Translating it yields CASSPRWENTEAFF.

This chain links TRBV29-1 with TRBJ1-3; D ambiguous. The CDR3 contains 13 residues. Trimming shortened V by 3 bases and J by 2 bases, and 8 bases separated the two germline ends. CDR1 is SQVTM and CDR2 is ANQGSEA in the germline V gene. CDR3: CSVDGGPGNTIYF. CDR3 nucleotides: TGCAGCGTTGACGGCGGACCTGGAAACACCATATATTTT. Using reference TRBV29-1 and TRBJ1-3 for the parts outside the CDR3, the full variable domain is SAVISQKPSRDICQRGTSLTIQCQVDSQVTMMFWYRQQPGQSLTLIATANQGSEATYESGFVIDKFPISRPNLTFSTLTVSNMSPEDSSIYLCSVDGGPGNTIYFGEGSWLTVV.

This clone was seen more than once but under ten times. V is TRBV29-1 and J is TRBJ2-1; 9 bases match TRBD2. Per germline, CDR1 SQVTM and CDR2 ANQGSEA. Unmatched junction bases numbered 8, after V lost 4 bases and J lost 7 bases. The CDR3 runs 14 residues. CDR3 coding DNA: TGCAGCGTTGTTAGTTTAGCGGGAGCGAATGAGCAGTTCTTC. Translated: CSVVSLAGANEQFF.

The chain links TRBV25-1 to TRBJ1-1; D not resolved. The CDR3 is 10 residues long. The ends were cut back, 7 bases at V and 6 bases at J, with 6 bases in the middle. Germline V lookup: CDR1 MGHDK, CDR2 SYGVNS. CDR3 sequence: CASKGAEAFF. The CDR3, as DNA: TGTGCCAGCAAAGGCGCTGAAGCTTTCTTT. The full variable domain, completed using reference TRBV25-1 and TRBJ1-1, is EADIYQTPRYLVIGTGKKITLECSQTMGHDKMYWYQQDPGMELHLIHYSYGVNSTEKGDLSSESTVSRIRTEHFPLTLESARPSHTSQYLCASKGAEAFFGQGTRLTVV.

This clone appeared once. The genes are TRBV27 and TRBJ2-1; TRBD1 might be the D (5 bases). Between the trimmed V and J ends, which lost 3 bases and 5 bases, there was a span of 17 bases. The length of the CDR3 is 16 residues. The germline V gene has CDR1 MNHEY and CDR2 SMNVEV (reference sequence). The CDR3 sequence is CASSFRPGSGDNEQFF. The CDR3 DNA follows: TGTGCCAGCAGTTTCCGCCCAGGGTCCGGTGACAATGAGCAGTTCTTC.

This chain uses TRBV14 with TRBJ2-1, with TRBD1 matching over 8 bases. CDR3 length: 14 amino acids. The trim removed 4 bases at V and 7 bases at J, leaving 6 bases unmatched. CDR1 is SGHDN, CDR2 FVKESK, per germline. CDR3 DNA sequence: TGTGCCAGCAGCCCGGACAGGGTGTATAATGAGCAGTTCTTC. Residues: CASSPDRVYNEQFF.

V and J are TRBV25-1 and TRBJ2-5, with a weak D call TRBD1 (5 bases). CDR3 length equals 14 residues. V was trimmed by 4 bases and J by 1 base, leaving 10 bases between them. Germline V gene lookup returns CDR1 MGHDK and CDR2 SYGVNS. CDR3 in DNA: TGTGCCAGCAGTGTGGGGCAGTCCCAAGAGACCCAGTACTTC. Its protein is CASSVGQSQETQYF.

This clone occurred a few times. V and J are TRBV29-1 and TRBJ2-1; weak D call: TRBD1 (6 bases). In germline, CDR1 is SQVTM, CDR2 ANQGSEA. This CDR3 contains 14 residues. Trimming pared 0 bases from V and 4 bases from J, leaving 10 bases between. CDR3 sequence: CSVEEGTTYNEQFF. CDR3 in DNA: TGCAGCGTTGAAGAAGGGACAACTTACAATGAGCAGTTCTTC.

A few counts support this clone. The CDR3 DNA sequence: TGCAGCGTGCAAGCGCTAGCGGGAGGGCTTAATGGCCCCACAGATACGCAGTATTTT. It translates to CSVQALAGGLNGPTDTQYF. V gene TRBV29-1 combines with J gene TRBJ2-3; 12 bases match TRBD2. Germline CDR1 reads SQVTM; CDR2 reads ANQGSEA. The CDR3 extends over 19 amino acids. V shed 6 bases and J 2 bases; nucleotides not matched to a gene: 18.

The V and J genes are TRBV7-6 and TRBJ2-2; D might be TRBD2 (5 bases). This CDR3 spans 14 amino acids. Per the germline V gene, CDR1 is SGHVS and CDR2 is FNYEAQ. The germline V and J ends were trimmed by 5 bases and 5 bases, with 12 bases remaining between them. The CDR3 region has the DNA TGTGCCAGCAGCGGCGGTGGGAGAACCGGGGAGCTGTTTTTT. Translation gives CASSGGGRTGELFF.

V usage is TRBV16 and J usage is TRBJ2-5; D is unclear. The germline V gene has CDR1 KGHSY and CDR2 FQNENV. V lost 0 bases and J 3 bases, leaving 5 bases between the germline ends. The CDR3 totals 13 residues. CDR3 coding DNA: TGTGCCAGCAGCCAATCGGGAAAAGAGACCCAGTACTTC. Translating gives CASSQSGKETQYF.

CDR3 nucleotides: TGCGCCAGCCTTGGAAAGGATGGGGAGACCCAGTACTTC. Translating it yields CASLGKDGETQYF. V gene TRBV10-2 combines with J gene TRBJ2-5; D remains ambiguous. The CDR3 sequence is 13 residues long. Germline-derived CDR1 and CDR2 are WSHSY and SAAADI. Trimming pared 8 bases from V and 5 bases from J, leaving 15 bases between.

The gene calls are TRBV2 and TRBJ2-3; the match to TRBD2 covers 8 bases. V gave up 7 bases and J gave up 0 bases; unmatched junction bases: 15. This CDR3 spans 18 amino acids. Germline-derived CDR1 and CDR2 are SNHLY and FYNNEI. The CDR3, as DNA: TGTGCCAGCACGCATAGGCTAGCGGGCCTCCTTAGCACAGATACGCAGTATTTT. Protein: CASTHRLAGLLSTDTQYF.

This clone occurred a few times. The V and J genes are TRBV13 and TRBJ2-3; 9 bases fit TRBD2. V gave up 4 bases and J gave up 4 bases; unmatched junction bases: 6. CDR1 and CDR2 from the germline V gene are PRHDT and FYEKMQ (reference sequence). The CDR3 runs to 15 residues. The CDR3 nucleotides are TGTGCCAGCAGCTATCGGACTAGCGCTCCAGATACGCAGTATTTT. Protein sequence: CASSYRTSAPDTQYF.

The chain couples TRBV15 to TRBJ1-1; D gene unclear. The CDR3 is made up of 13 amino acids. The germline V gene encodes CDR1 LNHNV and CDR2 YYDKDF (reference sequence). V lost 0 bases and J lost 0, with 2 bases in between. The CDR3 loop is CATSRDLNTEAFF. Written as DNA, the CDR3 is TGTGCCACCAGCAGAGATTTGAACACTGAAGCTTTCTTT.

The chain links TRBV4-1 to TRBJ2-7; D is perhaps TRBD1 (5 bases). Trimming cost V 0 bases and J 4 bases, with 13 bases left between them. Germline V CDR1 and CDR2: MGHRA, YSYEKL. This CDR3 comprises 15 residues. CDR3 DNA: TGCGCCAGCAGCCAAGAAAGGTGGGGCGAATACGAGCAGTACTTC. Translation: CASSQERWGEYEQYF.

This clone has a handful of counts. The chain couples TRBV7-2 to TRBJ2-3; TRBD2 agrees at 7 bases. This CDR3 is built from 15 residues. Germline V gene sequence: CDR1 SGHTA, CDR2 FQGNSA. V lost 4 bases, J lost 5 bases, and 9 bases stayed unmatched. The DNA of the CDR3 is TGTGCCAGCAGCTCACCGGGGGGATGGGGAGATACGCAGTATTTT. It encodes CASSSPGGWGDTQYF.

The gene calls are TRBV6-5 and TRBJ2-5; 12 nucleotides match TRBD1. There are 15 residues in the CDR3. The V gene's germline CDR1 is MNHEY and CDR2 SVGAGI. After removal of 6 bases from V and 5 bases from J, the junction contained 7 bases not matched to a gene. CDR3 DNA: TGTGCCAGCAGACTCGGGACAGGGGGCGCGGAGACCCAGTACTTC. Protein: CASRLGTGGAETQYF.